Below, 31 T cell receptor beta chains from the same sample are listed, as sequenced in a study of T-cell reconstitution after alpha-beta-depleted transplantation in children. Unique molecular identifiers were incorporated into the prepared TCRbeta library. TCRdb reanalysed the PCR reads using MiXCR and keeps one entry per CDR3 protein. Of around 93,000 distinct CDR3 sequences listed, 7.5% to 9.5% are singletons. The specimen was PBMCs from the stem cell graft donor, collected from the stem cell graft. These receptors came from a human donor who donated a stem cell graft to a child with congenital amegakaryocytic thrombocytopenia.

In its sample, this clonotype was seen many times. The CDR3 DNA is TGTGCCAGCAGTCACAGAGGGGTTGGACTCCCCTATGGCTACACCTTC. It is translated as CASSHRGVGLPYGYTF. V is TRBV7-2 and J is TRBJ1-2; D is perhaps TRBD1 (5 bases). The CDR3 sequence is 16 residues long. Trimming pared 6 bases from V and 4 bases from J, leaving 21 bases between. Germline CDR1 reads SGHTA; CDR2 reads FQGNSA. Full variable domain (rest looked up from reference TRBV7-2 and TRBJ1-2): GAGVSQSPSNKVTEKGKDVELRCDPISGHTALYWYRQSLGQGLEFLIYFQGNSAPDKSGLPSDRFSAERTGGSVSTLTIQRTQQEDSAVYLCASSHRGVGLPYGYTFGSGTRLTVV.

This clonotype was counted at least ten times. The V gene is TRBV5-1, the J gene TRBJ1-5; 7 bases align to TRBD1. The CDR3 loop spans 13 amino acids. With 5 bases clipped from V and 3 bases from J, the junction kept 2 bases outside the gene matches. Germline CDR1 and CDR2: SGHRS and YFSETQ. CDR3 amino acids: CASREGANQPQHF. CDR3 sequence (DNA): TGCGCCAGCAGGGAGGGGGCCAATCAGCCCCAGCATTTT.

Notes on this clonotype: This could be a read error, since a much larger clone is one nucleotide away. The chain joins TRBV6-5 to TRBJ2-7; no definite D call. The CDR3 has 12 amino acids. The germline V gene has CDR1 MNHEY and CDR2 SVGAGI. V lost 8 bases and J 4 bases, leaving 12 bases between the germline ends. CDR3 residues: CASRFGRYEQYF. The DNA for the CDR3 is TGTGCCAGCCGTTTTGGCCGTTACGAGCAGTACTTC.

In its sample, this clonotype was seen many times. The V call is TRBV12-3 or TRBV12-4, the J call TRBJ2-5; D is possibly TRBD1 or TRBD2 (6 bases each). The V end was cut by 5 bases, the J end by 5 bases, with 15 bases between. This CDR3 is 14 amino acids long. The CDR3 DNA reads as TGTGCCAGCAGTACTACAGGAGGGGGGGAGACCCAGTACTTC. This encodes CASSTTGGGETQYF.

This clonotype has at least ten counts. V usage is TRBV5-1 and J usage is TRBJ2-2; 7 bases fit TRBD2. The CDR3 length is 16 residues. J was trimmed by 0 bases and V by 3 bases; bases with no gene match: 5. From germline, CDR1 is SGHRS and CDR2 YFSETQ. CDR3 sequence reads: CASSSGLFANTGELFF. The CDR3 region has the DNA TGCGCCAGCAGCTCGGGACTATTCGCGAACACCGGGGAGCTGTTTTTT.

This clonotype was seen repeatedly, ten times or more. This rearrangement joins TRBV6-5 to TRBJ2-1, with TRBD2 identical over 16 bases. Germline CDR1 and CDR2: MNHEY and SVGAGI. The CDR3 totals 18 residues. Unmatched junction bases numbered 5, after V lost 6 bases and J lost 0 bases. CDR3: CASSRGLAGGSSYNEQFF. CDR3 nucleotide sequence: TGTGCCAGCAGCCGGGGACTAGCGGGAGGGAGCTCCTACAATGAGCAGTTCTTC.

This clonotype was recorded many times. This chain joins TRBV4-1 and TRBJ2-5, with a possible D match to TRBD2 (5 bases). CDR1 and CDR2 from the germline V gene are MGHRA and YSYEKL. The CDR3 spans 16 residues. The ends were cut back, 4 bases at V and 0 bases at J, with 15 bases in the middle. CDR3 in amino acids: CASSRTGAGNQETQYF. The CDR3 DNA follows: TGCGCCAGCAGCCGTACCGGCGCGGGCAACCAAGAGACCCAGTACTTC.

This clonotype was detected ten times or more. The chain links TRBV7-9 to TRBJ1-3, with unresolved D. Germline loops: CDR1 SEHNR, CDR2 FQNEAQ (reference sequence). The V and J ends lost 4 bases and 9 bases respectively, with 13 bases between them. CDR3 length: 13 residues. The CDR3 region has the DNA TGTGCCAGCAGCTCGGGTCGCTCAGTCACCATATATTTT. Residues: CASSSGRSVTIYF. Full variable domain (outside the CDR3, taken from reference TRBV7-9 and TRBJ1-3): DTGVSQNPRHKITKRGQNVTFRCDPISEHNRLYWYRQTLGQGPEFLTYFQNEAQLEKSRLLSDRFSAERPKGSFSTLEIQRTEQGDSAMYLCASSSGRSVTIYFGEGSWLTVV.

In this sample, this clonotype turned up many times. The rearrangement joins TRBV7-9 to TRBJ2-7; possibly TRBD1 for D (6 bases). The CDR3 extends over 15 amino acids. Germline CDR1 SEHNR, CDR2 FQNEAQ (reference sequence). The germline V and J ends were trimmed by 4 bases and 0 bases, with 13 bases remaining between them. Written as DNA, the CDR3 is TGTGCCAGCAGCTCGCCGGGACACCGCTCCTACGAGCAGTACTTC. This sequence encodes CASSSPGHRSYEQYF.

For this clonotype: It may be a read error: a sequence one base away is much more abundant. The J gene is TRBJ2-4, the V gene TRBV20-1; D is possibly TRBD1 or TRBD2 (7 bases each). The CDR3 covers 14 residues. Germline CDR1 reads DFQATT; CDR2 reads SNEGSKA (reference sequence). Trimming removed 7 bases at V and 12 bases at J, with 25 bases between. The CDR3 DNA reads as TGCAGTGGGCAGCGGGGACCCCAGGGGGACAGTCAGTACTTC. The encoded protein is CSGQRGPQGDSQYF.

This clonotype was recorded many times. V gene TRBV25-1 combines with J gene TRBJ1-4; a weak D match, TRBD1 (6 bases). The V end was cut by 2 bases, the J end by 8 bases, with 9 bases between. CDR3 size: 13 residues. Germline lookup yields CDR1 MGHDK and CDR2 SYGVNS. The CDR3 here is CASSEEGEEKLFF. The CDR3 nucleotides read TGTGCCAGCAGTGAAGAGGGGGAAGAAAAACTGTTTTTT.

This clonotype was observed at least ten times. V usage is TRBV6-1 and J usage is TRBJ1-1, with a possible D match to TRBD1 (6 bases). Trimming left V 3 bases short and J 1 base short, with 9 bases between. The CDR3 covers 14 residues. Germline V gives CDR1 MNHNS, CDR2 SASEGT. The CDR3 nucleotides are TGTGCCAGCAGTGAGGGGGCGAGGAACACTGAAGCTTTCTTT. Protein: CASSEGARNTEAFF.

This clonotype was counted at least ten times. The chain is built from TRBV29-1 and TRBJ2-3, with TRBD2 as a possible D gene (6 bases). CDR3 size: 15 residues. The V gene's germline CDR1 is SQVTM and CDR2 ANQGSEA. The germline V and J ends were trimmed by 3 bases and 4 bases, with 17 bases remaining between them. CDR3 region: CSVEGQLGGADTQYF. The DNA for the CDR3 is TGCAGCGTTGAGGGTCAGTTGGGGGGAGCAGATACGCAGTATTTT.

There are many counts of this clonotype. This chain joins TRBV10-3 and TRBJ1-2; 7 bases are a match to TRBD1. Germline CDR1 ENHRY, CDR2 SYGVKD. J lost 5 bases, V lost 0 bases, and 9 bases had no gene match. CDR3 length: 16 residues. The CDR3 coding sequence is TGTGCCATCAGTGAGTCGAAGACAGGGAAGTCGTATGGCTACACCTTC. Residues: CAISESKTGKSYGYTF.

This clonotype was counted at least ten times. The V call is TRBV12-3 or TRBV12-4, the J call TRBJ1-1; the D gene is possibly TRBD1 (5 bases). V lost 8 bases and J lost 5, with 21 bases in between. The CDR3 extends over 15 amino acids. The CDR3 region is CASGAPGSIGTEAFF. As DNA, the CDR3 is TGTGCCAGCGGGGCCCCCGGATCAATAGGAACTGAAGCTTTCTTT.

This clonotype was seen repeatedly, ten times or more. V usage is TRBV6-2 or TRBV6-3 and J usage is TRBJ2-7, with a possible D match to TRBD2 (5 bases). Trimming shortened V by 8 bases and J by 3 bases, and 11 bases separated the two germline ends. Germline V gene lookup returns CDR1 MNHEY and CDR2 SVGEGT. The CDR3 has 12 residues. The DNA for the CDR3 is TGTGCCAGCTCCAACGGGATCTACGAGCAGTACTTC. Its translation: CASSNGIYEQYF.

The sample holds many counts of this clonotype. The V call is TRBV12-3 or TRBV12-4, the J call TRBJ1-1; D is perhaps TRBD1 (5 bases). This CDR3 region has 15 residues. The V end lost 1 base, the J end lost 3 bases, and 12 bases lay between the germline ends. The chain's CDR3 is CASSLGNPGDTEAFF. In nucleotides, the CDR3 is TGTGCCAGCAGTTTAGGCAATCCGGGGGACACTGAAGCTTTCTTT.

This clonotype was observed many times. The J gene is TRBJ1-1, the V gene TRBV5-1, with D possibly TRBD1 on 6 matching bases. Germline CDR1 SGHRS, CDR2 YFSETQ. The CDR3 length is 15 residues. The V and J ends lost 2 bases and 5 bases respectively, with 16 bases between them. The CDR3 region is CASSLSEQGGTEAFF. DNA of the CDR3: TGCGCCAGCAGCTTATCTGAACAGGGTGGAACTGAAGCTTTCTTT.

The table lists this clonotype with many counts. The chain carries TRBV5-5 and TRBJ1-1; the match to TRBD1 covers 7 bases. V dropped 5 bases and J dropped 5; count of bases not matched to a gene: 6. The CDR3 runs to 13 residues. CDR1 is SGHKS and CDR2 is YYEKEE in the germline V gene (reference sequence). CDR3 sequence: CASSGQVDTEAFF. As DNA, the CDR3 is TGTGCCAGCAGTGGACAGGTGGATACTGAAGCTTTCTTT.

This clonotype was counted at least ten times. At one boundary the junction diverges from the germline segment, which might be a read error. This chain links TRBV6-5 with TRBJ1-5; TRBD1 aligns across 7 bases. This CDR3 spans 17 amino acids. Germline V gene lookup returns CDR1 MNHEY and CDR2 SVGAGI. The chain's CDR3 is CDSSSSGGGDNNQPQHF. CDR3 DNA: TGTGACAGCAGTTCCTCAGGGGGAGGGGATAACAATCAGCCCCAGCATTTT.

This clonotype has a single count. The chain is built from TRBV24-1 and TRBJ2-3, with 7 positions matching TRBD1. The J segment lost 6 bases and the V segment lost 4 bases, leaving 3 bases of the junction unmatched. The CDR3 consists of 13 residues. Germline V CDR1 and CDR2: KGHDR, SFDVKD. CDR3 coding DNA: TGTGCCACCAGTGACGCGACAGGGGATACGCAGTATTTT. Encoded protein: CATSDATGDTQYF.

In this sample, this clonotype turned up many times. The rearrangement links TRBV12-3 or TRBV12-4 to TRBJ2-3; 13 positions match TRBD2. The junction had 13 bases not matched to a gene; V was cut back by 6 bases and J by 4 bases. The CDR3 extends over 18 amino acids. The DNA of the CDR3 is TGTGCCAGCAGACCCGACGGACTAGCGGGGGCCCCGGCAGATACGCAGTATTTT. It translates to CASRPDGLAGAPADTQYF.

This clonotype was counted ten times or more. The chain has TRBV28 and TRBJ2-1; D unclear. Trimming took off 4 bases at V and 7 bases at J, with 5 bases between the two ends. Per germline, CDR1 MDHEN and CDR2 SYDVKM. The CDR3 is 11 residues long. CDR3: CASSSRNEQFF. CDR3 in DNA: TGTGCCAGCAGTTCGAGGAATGAGCAGTTCTTC.

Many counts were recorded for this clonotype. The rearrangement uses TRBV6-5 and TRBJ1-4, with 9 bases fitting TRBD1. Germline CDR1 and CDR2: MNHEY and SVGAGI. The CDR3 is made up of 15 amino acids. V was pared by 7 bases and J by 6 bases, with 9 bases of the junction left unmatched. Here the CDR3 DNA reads TGTGCCAGCAAAATAGACCGGGACAGGGATGAAAAACTGTTTTTT. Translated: CASKIDRDRDEKLFF.

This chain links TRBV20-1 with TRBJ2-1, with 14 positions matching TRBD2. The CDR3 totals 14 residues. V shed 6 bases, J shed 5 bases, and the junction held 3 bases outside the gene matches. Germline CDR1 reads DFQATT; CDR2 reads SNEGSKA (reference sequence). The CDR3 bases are TGCAGTGCGGGACTAGCGGGGGCCAACAATGAGCAGTTCTTC. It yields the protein CSAGLAGANNEQFF.

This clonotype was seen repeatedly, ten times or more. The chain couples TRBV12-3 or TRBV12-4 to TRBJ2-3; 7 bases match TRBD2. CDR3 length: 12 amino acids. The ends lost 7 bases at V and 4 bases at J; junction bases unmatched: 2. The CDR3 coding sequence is TGTGCCAGCAAGCGGGGTTCAGATACGCAGTATTTT. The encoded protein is CASKRGSDTQYF.

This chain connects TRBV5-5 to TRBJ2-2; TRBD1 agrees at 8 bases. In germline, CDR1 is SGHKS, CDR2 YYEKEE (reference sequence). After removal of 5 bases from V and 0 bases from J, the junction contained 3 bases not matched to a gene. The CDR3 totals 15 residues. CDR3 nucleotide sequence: TGTGCCAGCAGGGGGGGACAGGCGAACACCGGGGAGCTGTTTTTT. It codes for CASRGGQANTGELFF.

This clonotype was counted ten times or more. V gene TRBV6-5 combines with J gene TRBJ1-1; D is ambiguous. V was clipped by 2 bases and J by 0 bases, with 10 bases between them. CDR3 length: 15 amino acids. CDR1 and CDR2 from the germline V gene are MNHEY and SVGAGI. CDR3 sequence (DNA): TGTGCCAGCAGTTACGAAAAGGTTTTGAACACTGAAGCTTTCTTT. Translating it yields CASSYEKVLNTEAFF.

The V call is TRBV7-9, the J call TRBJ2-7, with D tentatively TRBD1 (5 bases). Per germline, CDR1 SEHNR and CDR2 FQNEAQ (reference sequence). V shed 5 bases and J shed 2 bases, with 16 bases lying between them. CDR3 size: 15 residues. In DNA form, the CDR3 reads TGTGCCAGCAGCCCAGGGCTCCCGGGCGCCTACGAGCAGTACTTC. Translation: CASSPGLPGAYEQYF. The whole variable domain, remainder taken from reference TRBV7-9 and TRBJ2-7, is DTGVSQNPRHKITKRGQNVTFRCDPISEHNRLYWYRQTLGQGPEFLTYFQNEAQLEKSRLLSDRFSAERPKGSFSTLEIQRTEQGDSAMYLCASSPGLPGAYEQYFGPGTRLTVT.

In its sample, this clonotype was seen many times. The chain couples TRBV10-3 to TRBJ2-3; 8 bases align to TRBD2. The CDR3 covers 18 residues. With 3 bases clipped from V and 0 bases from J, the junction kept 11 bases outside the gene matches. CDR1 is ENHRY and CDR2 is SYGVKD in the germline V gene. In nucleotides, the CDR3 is TGTGCCATCAGTGAACACCCCGGACTAGCCCAGAGCACAGATACGCAGTATTTT. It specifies CAISEHPGLAQSTDTQYF.

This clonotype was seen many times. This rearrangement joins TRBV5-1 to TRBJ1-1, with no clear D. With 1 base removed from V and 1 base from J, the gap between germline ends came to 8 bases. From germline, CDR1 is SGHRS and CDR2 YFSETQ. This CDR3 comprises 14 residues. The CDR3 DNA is TGCGCCAGCAGCTTGAACGAGGGGAACACTGAAGCTTTCTTT. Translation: CASSLNEGNTEAFF. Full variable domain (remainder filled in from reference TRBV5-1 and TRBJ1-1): KAGVTQTPRYLIKTRGQQVTLSCSPISGHRSVSWYQQTPGQGLQFLFEYFSETQRNKGNFPGRFSGRQFSNSRSEMNVSTLELGDSALYLCASSLNEGNTEAFFGQGTRLTVV.